Each of the 25 T cell receptor beta chains below was sequenced from the same sample in a study of cytomegalovirus exposure and HLA in healthy donors. Both 60 Vbeta primers and 13 Jbeta primers went into the PCR. Clones were read by immunoSEQ multiplex PCR, and TCRdb kept only the in-frame ones, dropping some. Among 120,000 to 150,000 clones, approximately 65% were seen once, and the ten largest hold approximately 6.5%. Source material: PBMCs. Receptors were obtained from a woman in her sixties in good health and CMV-seronegative.

This clone was seen a handful of times. The CDR3 sequence is CASSVNRGGATNTQYF. In DNA form, the CDR3 reads TGTGCCAGCAGTGTCAATCGGGGGGGGGCGACGAATACGCAGTATTTT. The V gene is TRBV2, the J gene TRBJ2-3; TRBD2 matches at 8 bases. Germline V lookup: CDR1 SNHLY, CDR2 FYNNEI. The V segment lost 4 bases and the J segment 7 bases; nucleotides outside the gene matches: 13. The CDR3 sequence is 16 residues long.

The chain uses TRBV9 and TRBJ1-4; D is perhaps TRBD1 (6 bases). CDR3 length equals 15 residues. The germline V gene encodes CDR1 SGDLS and CDR2 YYNGEE. V was shortened by 4 bases and J by 5 bases, with 15 bases between the two germline ends. The chain's CDR3 is CASSPGGGRNEKLFF. DNA for the CDR3: TGTGCCAGCAGCCCCGGGGGGGGCCGAAATGAAAAACTGTTTTTT.

To note about this clone: Compared with germline, one end of the junction differs, possibly owing to a read error. The chain uses TRBV6-6 and TRBJ1-1, with D perhaps TRBD1 (5 bases). Per germline, CDR1 MNHNY and CDR2 SVGAGI (reference sequence). The CDR3 spans 12 residues. The CDR3 nucleotides are TGTACCAGCACTATGACAGTGTCTGAAGCTTTCTTT. Its translation: CTSTMTVSEAFF.

V usage is TRBV6-1 and J usage is TRBJ1-2, with D unclear. The CDR3 contains 13 residues. Germline loops: CDR1 MNHNS, CDR2 SASEGT. The V end was cut by 0 bases, the J end by 8 bases, with 10 bases between. The CDR3 sequence: CASSEAPGLGYTF. The CDR3 DNA is TGTGCCAGCAGTGAAGCTCCGGGGTTGGGCTACACCTTC.

The chain employs TRBV6-1 and TRBJ2-5; D is perhaps TRBD2 (6 bases). This CDR3 region has 15 residues. V lost 8 bases to trimming and J lost 0 bases, with 16 bases between them. Germline V gives CDR1 MNHNS, CDR2 SASEGT. As DNA, the CDR3 is TGTGCCAGCTTACGGGGGATGGGGTACCAAGAGACCCAGTACTTC. Amino acids: CASLRGMGYQETQYF.

Details on this clone: Other DNA sequences from this sample encode an identical CDR3 as well. The chain employs TRBV7-9 and TRBJ1-1; no clear D. V was cut by 5 bases and J by 3 bases, with 10 bases left in between. The germline V gene encodes CDR1 SEHNR and CDR2 FQNEAQ (reference sequence). This CDR3 contains 13 residues. The CDR3 here is CASSPSGDTEAFF. DNA for the CDR3: TGTGCCAGCAGCCCCTCGGGAGACACTGAAGCTTTCTTT.

This sequence joins TRBV7-2 and TRBJ2-7; D is undetermined. Trimming left V 5 bases short and J 6 bases short, with 11 bases between. The CDR3 is 12 residues long. Looked up from germline, CDR1 is SGHTA and CDR2 is FQGNSA. The CDR3 nucleotides are TGTGCCAGCAGCCCCGACTCGGCCGAGCAGTACTTC. It codes for CASSPDSAEQYF.

The chain couples TRBV19 to TRBJ1-3, with D maybe TRBD1 (5 bases). The CDR3 is made up of 14 amino acids. Looked up from germline, CDR1 is LNHDA and CDR2 is SQIVND (reference sequence). V lost 7 bases, J lost 0 bases, and 10 bases lay in between. The CDR3 nucleotides are TGTGCCAGTACTACGACAGCCTCTGGAAACACCATATATTTT. Amino acid sequence: CASTTTASGNTIYF.

This clone has just a few counts. In DNA, the CDR3 is TGCGCCAGCAGCTTTGAGCGGAGCTATGGCTACACCTTC. Its protein product is CASSFERSYGYTF. This sequence joins TRBV5-1 and TRBJ1-2; D gene uncertain. V was shortened by 2 bases and J by 4 bases, with 9 bases between the two germline ends. The CDR3 covers 13 residues. Germline CDR1 SGHRS, CDR2 YFSETQ. The whole variable domain, filled in from reference TRBV5-1 and TRBJ1-2, reads KAGVTQTPRYLIKTRGQQVTLSCSPISGHRSVSWYQQTPGQGLQFLFEYFSETQRNKGNFPGRFSGRQFSNSRSEMNVSTLELGDSALYLCASSFERSYGYTFGSGTRLTVV.

This clone came up a few times. This chain joins TRBV7-2 and TRBJ1-2; 7 nucleotides line up with TRBD1. The length of the CDR3 is 14 residues. Germline lookup yields CDR1 SGHTA and CDR2 FQGNSA. V was clipped by 5 bases and J by 8 bases; unmatched bases: 11. CDR3 amino acids: CASSRDSLAWGYTF. Here the CDR3 DNA reads TGTGCCAGCAGCAGGGACAGCCTCGCCTGGGGCTACACCTTC. The whole variable domain, filled in from reference TRBV7-2 and TRBJ1-2, reads GAGVSQSPSNKVTEKGKDVELRCDPISGHTALYWYRQSLGQGLEFLIYFQGNSAPDKSGLPSDRFSAERTGGSVSTLTIQRTQQEDSAVYLCASSRDSLAWGYTFGSGTRLTVV.

In its sample, this clone was seen once. The chain employs TRBV2 and TRBJ2-1, with a tentative D call TRBD1 (5 bases). In germline, CDR1 is SNHLY, CDR2 FYNNEI. V was cut by 6 bases and J by 6 bases, with 9 bases left in between. This CDR3 has 12 residues. CDR3 loop: CASRQDINEQFF. In DNA form, the CDR3 reads TGTGCCAGCAGACAGGACATCAATGAGCAGTTCTTC.

The V gene is TRBV5-4, the J gene TRBJ2-1; D possibly corresponds to TRBD1 (6 bases). The ends were cut back, 5 bases at V and 0 bases at J, with 6 bases in the middle. Germline CDR1 and CDR2: SGHNT and YYREEE (reference sequence). CDR3 length: 13 amino acids. This chain's CDR3 is CASRDSSYNEQFF. In DNA form, the CDR3 reads TGTGCCAGCAGGGACAGCTCCTACAATGAGCAGTTCTTC.

The V and J genes are TRBV9 and TRBJ2-1; 15 bases are a match to TRBD2. The trim removed 3 bases at V and 6 bases at J, leaving 7 bases unmatched. The CDR3 runs 17 residues. From germline, CDR1 is SGDLS and CDR2 YYNGEE. In DNA form, the CDR3 reads TGTGCCAGCAGCGGTGGGACTAGCGGGGGGAAGGGCAATGAGCAGTTCTTC. It codes for CASSGGTSGGKGNEQFF.

The CDR3 DNA is TGTGCCATCAGTGAGACGACCATGGACAGGGGTGGTGGCTACACCTTC. This translates into CAISETTMDRGGGYTF. The chain uses TRBV10-3 and TRBJ1-2, with 9 bases fitting TRBD1. Germline V lookup: CDR1 ENHRY, CDR2 SYGVKD. The length of the CDR3 is 16 residues. V lost 2 bases and J lost 7; bases outside the gene matches: 11.

The chain recombines TRBV28 with TRBJ2-7; TRBD2 agrees at 7 bases. Trimming took 5 bases from V and 1 from J; bases not matched to a gene: 8. This CDR3 region has 15 residues. Germline-derived CDR1 and CDR2 are MDHEN and SYDVKM. The DNA of the CDR3 is TGTGCCAGCAGTCCCCGCGGGAGTGGTTCCTACGAGCAGTACTTC. Translating it yields CASSPRGSGSYEQYF.

This chain joins TRBV5-8 and TRBJ2-1; 7 nucleotides agree with TRBD1. Germline V CDR1 and CDR2: SGHTS, YDEGEE. This CDR3 has 14 amino acids. V gave up 6 bases and J gave up 5 bases; unmatched junction bases: 8. CDR3 loop: CASTPTGQDNEQFF. In DNA form, the CDR3 reads TGTGCCAGCACACCGACAGGGCAAGACAATGAGCAGTTCTTC.

This chain connects TRBV6-6 to TRBJ2-2; tentatively, D is TRBD2 (6 bases). The germline V gene encodes CDR1 MNHNY and CDR2 SVGAGI (reference sequence). V was shortened by 8 bases and J by 1 base, with 14 bases between the two germline ends. CDR3 length equals 15 residues. DNA for the CDR3: TGTGCCAGCCGGAGATCCGGGGGGAACACCGGGGAGCTGTTTTTT. Its translation: CASRRSGGNTGELFF.

V is TRBV5-4 and J is TRBJ1-1; the D is unclear. CDR3 length: 17 amino acids. V dropped 0 bases and J dropped 5 bases, with 20 bases sitting between them. Germline V gives CDR1 SGHNT, CDR2 YYREEE (reference sequence). The CDR3 sequence: CASSLEVGLAGRTEAFF. The CDR3 nucleotides read TGTGCCAGCAGCTTGGAGGTAGGACTTGCGGGAAGAACTGAAGCTTTCTTT.

The chain combines TRBV27 with TRBJ2-7; 7 bases align to TRBD2. This CDR3 is built from 13 residues. Trimming removed 8 bases from V and 7 bases from J; junction bases left unmatched: 11. The V gene's germline CDR1 is MNHEY and CDR2 SMNVEV (reference sequence). Here the CDR3 reads CASRLAALGEQYF. The CDR3 nucleotides read TGTGCCAGCCGGCTAGCGGCCCTAGGGGAGCAGTACTTC.

This chain uses TRBV2 with TRBJ1-1; D remains ambiguous. This CDR3 spans 12 amino acids. The V end was cut by 6 bases, the J end by 1 base, with 6 bases between. Germline loops: CDR1 SNHLY, CDR2 FYNNEI. CDR3: CASSIGNTEAFF. CDR3 DNA sequence: TGTGCCAGCAGCATCGGGAACACTGAAGCTTTCTTT.

This chain links TRBV7-9 with TRBJ2-7, with a possible D match to TRBD1 (6 bases). CDR1 and CDR2 from the germline V gene are SEHNR and FQNEAQ (reference sequence). The CDR3 is made up of 12 amino acids. Trimming cost V 6 bases and J 7 bases, with 13 bases left between them. The CDR3 protein is CASSFARGEQYF. CDR3 nucleotides: TGTGCCAGCAGTTTTGCTAGGGGGGAGCAGTACTTC. The variable domain in full, completed from reference TRBV7-9 and TRBJ2-7, reads DTGVSQNPRHKITKRGQNVTFRCDPISEHNRLYWYRQTLGQGPEFLTYFQNEAQLEKSRLLSDRFSAERPKGSFSTLEIQRTEQGDSAMYLCASSFARGEQYFGPGTRLTVT.

The chain links TRBV21-1 to TRBJ1-2; the table's D gene call, TRBD1, was not cross checked with the DNA. TRBV21-1 is a pseudogene locus. The CDR3 runs 14 residues. As DNA, the CDR3 is TGTGCCAGCAGCAAAGAAGCAGGAACCTATGGCTACACCTTC. Its translation: CASSKEAGTYGYTF.

This clone was observed a handful of times. The rearrangement links TRBV6-5 to TRBJ1-4; 7 nucleotides match TRBD1. V lost 5 bases, J lost 11 bases, and 14 bases stayed unmatched. Germline CDR1 MNHEY, CDR2 SVGAGI. The CDR3 has 15 amino acids. The CDR3 loop is CASSAGTVDQGKLFF. CDR3 DNA sequence: TGTGCCAGCAGTGCCGGGACAGTCGATCAGGGGAAACTGTTTTTT.

This chain connects TRBV15 to TRBJ2-3, with D perhaps matching TRBD2 (5 bases). V shed 5 bases and J shed 2 bases, with 8 bases lying between them. CDR3 length: 13 amino acids. The V gene's germline CDR1 is LNHNV and CDR2 YYDKDF (reference sequence). Here the CDR3 DNA reads TGTGCCACCAGCCCTAGCTACACAGATACGCAGTATTTT. It encodes CATSPSYTDTQYF.

The chain uses TRBV5-5 and TRBJ2-1; D uncertain. Trimming cost V 2 bases and J 4 bases, with 16 bases left between them. The CDR3 contains 16 residues. The V gene's germline CDR1 is SGHKS and CDR2 YYEKEE (reference sequence). Written as DNA, the CDR3 is TGTGCCAGCAGCTTTCAGCGAACCGACCTATACAATGAGCAGTTCTTC. It encodes CASSFQRTDLYNEQFF.